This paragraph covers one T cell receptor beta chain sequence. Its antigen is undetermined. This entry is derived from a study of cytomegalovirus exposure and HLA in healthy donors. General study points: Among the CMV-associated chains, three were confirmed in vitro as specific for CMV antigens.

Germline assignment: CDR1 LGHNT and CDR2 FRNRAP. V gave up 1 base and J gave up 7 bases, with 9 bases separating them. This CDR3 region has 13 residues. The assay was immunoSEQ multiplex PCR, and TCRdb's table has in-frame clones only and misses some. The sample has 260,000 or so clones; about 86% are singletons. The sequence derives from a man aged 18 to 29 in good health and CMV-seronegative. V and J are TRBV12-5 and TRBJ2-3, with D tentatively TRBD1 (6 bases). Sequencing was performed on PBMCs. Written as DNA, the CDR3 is TGTGCTAGTGGTTTGGCAGGGGCACATACGCAGTATTTT. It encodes CASGLAGAHTQYF.